Each of the 25 T cell receptor beta chains below was sequenced from the same sample in a study of T cells after yellow fever vaccination. Using its own MiXCR run on the 5' RACE reads, TCRdb lists one record per CDR3 protein. The data hold 620,000 or so distinct CDR3 sequences, with about a sixth observed a single time. The sequencing here drew on PBMCs, taken 5 days after the first yellow fever vaccination. These receptors all stem from a man between 18 and 35 years old who received the YFV17D yellow fever vaccine.

On this clonotype: The CDR3 carries no conserved terminal phenylalanine or tryptophan, so it likely arises from a read error. The J gene is TRBJ2-1, the V gene TRBV5-1, with D perhaps matching TRBD1 (5 bases). V lost 3 bases, J lost 0 bases, and 13 bases lay in between. Germline V CDR1 and CDR2: SGHRS, YFSETQ. The CDR3 is 16 amino acids. The CDR3 loop reads CASSWTSISSYNEQFY. CDR3 DNA: TGCGCCAGCAGCTGGACATCCATTAGCTCCTACAATGAGCAGTTCTAC.

This chain joins TRBV7-2 and TRBJ1-6; 7 nucleotides match TRBD1. This CDR3 spans 14 amino acids. V dropped 3 bases and J dropped 8; count of bases not matched to a gene: 4. CDR1 is SGHTA, CDR2 FQGNSA, per germline. CDR3 loop: CASSLTGSDSPLHF. CDR3 DNA: TGTGCCAGCAGCTTGACAGGGAGTGATTCACCCCTCCACTTT. Looking up the rest from reference TRBV7-2 and TRBJ1-6 gives the full variable domain: GAGVSQSPSNKVTEKGKDVELRCDPISGHTALYWYRQSLGQGLEFLIYFQGNSAPDKSGLPSDRFSAERTGGSVSTLTIQRTQQEDSAVYLCASSLTGSDSPLHFGNGTRLTVT.

The V and J genes are TRBV19 and TRBJ2-1, with a weak D call TRBD2 (7 bases). The germline V and J ends were trimmed by 8 bases and 4 bases, with 15 bases remaining between them. The CDR3 length is 14 residues. Germline V gene lookup returns CDR1 LNHDA and CDR2 SQIVND (reference sequence). CDR3 coding DNA: TGTGCCAGTGAAAGGGCGGGGGCTTACAATGAGCAGTTCTTC. Its translation: CASERAGAYNEQFF.

This clonotype was counted a few times. V gene TRBV2 combines with J gene TRBJ2-3; a possible D gene is TRBD1 (6 bases). Looked up from germline, CDR1 is SNHLY and CDR2 is FYNNEI. Deletions cut 8 bases from V and 0 bases from J, with 12 bases between. This CDR3 is built from 14 residues. The CDR3 reads CASVRDTSTDTQYF. The CDR3 region has the DNA TGTGCCAGCGTCCGGGACACAAGCACAGATACGCAGTATTTT.

The V and J genes are TRBV4-3 and TRBJ1-4; TRBD1 matches 7 bases. V trimming: 0 bases; J trimming: 1 base; junction bases outside the gene matches: 2. The germline gives CDR1 LGHNA, CDR2 YSLEER. The CDR3 is 16 amino acids. CDR3 bases: TGCGCCAGCAGCCAAGACCACAGGGGAACTAATGAAAAACTGTTTTTT. Protein: CASSQDHRGTNEKLFF.

V usage is TRBV20-1 and J usage is TRBJ1-1; D is undetermined. The CDR3 runs 13 residues. The V end was cut by 7 bases, the J end by 4 bases, with 16 bases between. Germline CDR1 and CDR2: DFQATT and SNEGSKA (reference sequence). Here the CDR3 reads CSVLLPAGTEAFF. CDR3 DNA sequence: TGCAGTGTCCTCTTACCTGCTGGCACTGAAGCTTTCTTT.

This clonotype was found many times. The chain employs TRBV5-1 and TRBJ1-1; no reliable D call. V lost 1 base and J lost 1, with 5 bases in between. The CDR3 extends over 13 amino acids. Per the germline V gene, CDR1 is SGHRS and CDR2 is YFSETQ. CDR3 coding DNA: TGCGCCAGCAGCTTGACACCGAACACTGAAGCTTTCTTT. Protein sequence: CASSLTPNTEAFF.

The gene calls are TRBV20-1 and TRBJ2-1; D is unresolved. V was trimmed by 0 bases and J by 1 base, leaving 16 bases between them. The CDR3 contains 17 residues. The germline gives CDR1 DFQATT, CDR2 SNEGSKA (reference sequence). The CDR3 DNA reads TGCAGTGCTAGAGAATCGGTTGGTACCGGATCCTACAATGAGCAGTTCTTC. Amino acids: CSARESVGTGSYNEQFF.

This clonotype was seen ten or more times. The chain has TRBV5-1 and TRBJ1-3, with unresolved D. Deletions cut 5 bases from V and 0 bases from J, with 6 bases between. This CDR3 contains 13 residues. Germline values: CDR1 SGHRS, CDR2 YFSETQ. CDR3 nucleotides: TGCGCCAGCAGTGGGAGCTCTGGAAACACCATATATTTT. Translating it yields CASSGSSGNTIYF.

This clonotype was counted a few times. J is TRBJ2-3 and V is TRBV10-3; possible D gene TRBD2, 6 bases. Per germline, CDR1 ENHRY and CDR2 SYGVKD. This CDR3 comprises 15 residues. With 4 bases removed from V and 2 bases from J, the gap between germline ends came to 13 bases. The chain's CDR3 is CAISVRGTSTDTQYF. The CDR3 DNA reads as TGTGCCATCAGTGTGCGCGGGACCTCCACAGATACGCAGTATTTT.

A few counts support this clonotype. This chain links TRBV20-1 with TRBJ2-7; D could derive from TRBD1 or TRBD2 (5 bases each). The ends were cut back, 7 bases at V and 3 bases at J, with 10 bases in the middle. Germline V lookup: CDR1 DFQATT, CDR2 SNEGSKA (reference sequence). The CDR3 extends over 11 amino acids. The CDR3 DNA sequence: TGCAGTGGGGGGACGATCTACGAGCAGTACGTC. Its translation is CSGGTIYEQYV.

At least ten counts were recorded for this clonotype. V usage is TRBV7-9 and J usage is TRBJ1-2, with D possibly matching TRBD1 (5 bases). The CDR3 has 11 amino acids. The V gene lost 3 bases and the J gene lost 6 bases, with 5 bases spanning the gap. The germline V gene encodes CDR1 SEHNR and CDR2 FQNEAQ (reference sequence). CDR3 nucleotides: TGTGCCAGCAGCTTGGGGGATGGCTACACCTTC. Translated: CASSLGDGYTF.

This clonotype has a handful of counts. The chain couples TRBV7-6 to TRBJ1-4, with D unclear. This CDR3 comprises 15 residues. V gave up 6 bases and J gave up 8 bases, with 19 bases separating them. In germline, CDR1 is SGHVS, CDR2 FNYEAQ. The CDR3 coding sequence is TGTGCCAGCAGACAGCACGGGGAAGACATGGAAAAACTGTTTTTT. This gives the protein CASRQHGEDMEKLFF.

The chain combines TRBV7-7 with TRBJ2-7, with D tentatively TRBD1 or TRBD2 (5 bases each). The germline CDR1 and CDR2 sequences are SSHAT and FNYEAQ (reference sequence). The CDR3 runs 15 residues. CDR3 in amino acids: CASSLGPSGDHEQYV. In nucleotides, the CDR3 is TGTGCTAGCAGCTTAGGGCCCTCCGGGGACCACGAGCAGTACGTC.

V gene TRBV5-1 combines with J gene TRBJ2-7; 7 nucleotides align to TRBD1. Per germline, CDR1 SGHRS and CDR2 YFSETQ. The CDR3 length is 15 residues. Germline trimming cut 2 bases from V and 0 bases from J; bases unmatched to any gene: 5. CDR3 in amino acids: CASSFAGTASYEQYV. The CDR3 DNA reads as TGCGCCAGCAGCTTTGCCGGGACAGCCTCCTACGAGCAGTACGTC.

Points on this clonotype: The germline gene is not matched at one end of the junction; a read error may be the cause. The rearrangement joins TRBV5-1 to TRBJ2-1, with TRBD1 matching 7 bases. Germline-derived CDR1 and CDR2 are SGHRS and YFSETQ. The CDR3 has 13 amino acids. CDR3 residues: CASSTGQVNERFF. CDR3 bases: TGCGCCAGCAGCACCGGACAGGTCAATGAGCGGTTCTTC. The variable domain in full, with the rest retrieved from reference TRBV5-1 and TRBJ2-1, is KAGVTQTPRYLIKTRGQQVTLSCSPISGHRSVSWYQQTPGQGLQFLFEYFSETQRNKGNFPGRFSGRQFSNSRSEMNVSTLELGDSALYLCASSTGQVNERFFGPGTRLTVL.

This chain joins TRBV27 and TRBJ1-5; D is unclear. V was shortened by 4 bases and J by 3 bases, with 13 bases between the two germline ends. Germline V lookup: CDR1 MNHEY, CDR2 SMNVEV (reference sequence). CDR3 size: 15 residues. The DNA for the CDR3 is TGTGCCAGCAGTTGGGGAGCGGGGATCAATCAGCCCCAGCATTTT. Translating gives CASSWGAGINQPQHF.

This clonotype was counted only a few times. This rearrangement joins TRBV20-1 to TRBJ2-1; 14 bases align to TRBD2. CDR1 and CDR2 (germline): DFQATT, SNEGSKA (reference sequence). Losses at the gene ends were 1 base for V and 2 bases for J; bases not matched to a gene: 7. The CDR3 has 18 amino acids. CDR3 sequence reads: CSARGVGTSGGTYNEQFF. The CDR3 coding sequence is TGCAGTGCTAGAGGAGTAGGGACTAGCGGGGGAACCTACAATGAGCAGTTCTTC.

V is TRBV4-3 and J is TRBJ1-5; D call uncertain. V lost 2 bases and J lost 2, with 7 bases in between. This CDR3 has 14 amino acids. From germline, CDR1 is LGHNA and CDR2 YSLEER. CDR3 loop: CASSQNRGNQPQHF. The CDR3 DNA reads TGCGCCAGCAGCCAAAACCGGGGCAATCAGCCCCAGCATTTT.

A few counts support this clonotype. The chain employs TRBV20-1 and TRBJ2-4, with D unclear. Deletions cut 5 bases from V and 5 bases from J, with 19 bases between. The CDR3 has 15 residues. In germline, CDR1 is DFQATT, CDR2 SNEGSKA (reference sequence). The CDR3 coding sequence is TGCAGTGCTGACCCCACCCGGCACCCCCAAAACATTCAGTACTTC. Residues: CSADPTRHPQNIQYF.

This clonotype has at least ten counts. The chain has TRBV4-3 and TRBJ2-1; maybe TRBD2 (6 bases). This CDR3 has 14 amino acids. CDR1 and CDR2 (germline): LGHNA, YSLEER. Trimming stripped 8 bases from V and 0 bases from J, with 11 bases between. CDR3 DNA: TGCGCCAGCTCCCGGGACTCCTCCTACAATGAGCAGTTCTTC. This encodes CASSRDSSYNEQFF.

This clonotype was recorded a few times. The chain joins TRBV4-1 to TRBJ2-4; TRBD2 is a possible D gene (6 bases). Germline-derived CDR1 and CDR2 are MGHRA and YSYEKL. The CDR3 consists of 15 residues. V was trimmed by 3 bases and J by 1 base, leaving 10 bases between them. As DNA, the CDR3 is TGCGCCAGCAGCCAGGGACTTACCGCCAAAAACATTCAGTACTTC. Encoded protein: CASSQGLTAKNIQYF.

This clonotype occurred a few times. The chain employs TRBV19 and TRBJ2-1; TRBD1 is a possible D gene (5 bases). CDR3 size: 15 residues. The germline V gene encodes CDR1 LNHDA and CDR2 SQIVND (reference sequence). V was trimmed by 1 base and J by 8 bases, leaving 15 bases between them. The CDR3 nucleotides are TGTGCCAGTAGTATAGCTTGGCAGGGCGTGGATGAGCAGTTCTTC. It codes for CASSIAWQGVDEQFF.

The CDR3 protein is CASSYPREGEQYF. The CDR3 nucleotides are TGTGCCAGCAGTTACCCCCGGGAGGGCGAGCAGTACTTC. The chain uses TRBV6-2 or TRBV6-3 and TRBJ2-7; TRBD2 aligns across 8 bases. J gave up 6 bases and V 2 bases, and 3 bases lay outside the gene matches. CDR3 length: 13 amino acids. In germline, CDR1 is MNHEY, CDR2 SVGEGT.

This clonotype has at least ten counts. The V and J genes are TRBV7-2 and TRBJ2-3, with TRBD1 identical over 8 bases. Per germline, CDR1 SGHTA and CDR2 FQGNSA. With 0 bases clipped from V and 5 bases from J, the junction kept 13 bases outside the gene matches. CDR3 length: 18 residues. The CDR3 nucleotides read TGTGCCAGCAGCTTAGCCCGAGTTAAGACAGGGGAAATAGATACGCAGTATTTT. Translating gives CASSLARVKTGEIDTQYF.